Following are 29 T cell receptor beta chains from one sample sequenced in a study of OX40 agonist ivuxolimab in advanced cancers. Sequencing was performed with immunoSEQ multiplex PCR; in TCRdb, only in-frame clones are kept and a portion is missing. There are 80,000 or so clones in the sample; about 82% occur only once, and 1.5% to 2% lies in the top ten. The specimen was CD4+ or CD8+ T cells sorted from blood, collected in a trial of the OX40 agonist ivuxolimab. The receptor source for this set is an adult with an advanced solid tumor such as melanoma, head and neck, liver or kidney cancer.

J is TRBJ1-2 and V is TRBV7-2; 8 bases fit TRBD1. CDR1 and CDR2 (germline): SGHTA, FQGNSA. CDR3 length equals 14 residues. The V gene end was trimmed by 5 bases and the J gene end by 4 bases; junction bases not matched to a gene: 6. This CDR3 is CASSEQGAVYGYTF. CDR3 coding DNA: TGTGCCAGCAGCGAGCAGGGGGCTGTCTATGGCTACACCTTC. Full variable domain (outside the CDR3, taken from reference TRBV7-2 and TRBJ1-2): GAGVSQSPSNKVTEKGKDVELRCDPISGHTALYWYRQSLGQGLEFLIYFQGNSAPDKSGLPSDRFSAERTGGSVSTLTIQRTQQEDSAVYLCASSEQGAVYGYTFGSGTRLTVV.

The chain has TRBV5-1 and TRBJ2-5; D may match TRBD1 or TRBD2 (7 bases each). The V and J ends lost 4 bases and 0 bases respectively, with 10 bases between them. The CDR3 runs 14 residues. Germline V CDR1 and CDR2: SGHRS, YFSETQ. CDR3 sequence: CASSQGGNQETQYF. CDR3 in DNA: TGCGCCAGCAGCCAGGGGGGGAACCAAGAGACCCAGTACTTC.

Points on this clone: The CDR3 ends on some other residue instead of the conserved phenylalanine or tryptophan, so this is likely a read error. No DNA is shown, since the ends of the CDR3 on it are uncertain; the CDR3 is the one TCRdb lists. This chain uses TRBV6-1 with TRBJ2-3. Germline lookup yields CDR1 MNHNS and CDR2 SASEGT. Ends included, the CDR3 has 11 residues. CDR3 sequence: CASSDAFSKGL.

The V and J genes are TRBV5-4 and TRBJ2-1; D uncertain. Germline assignment: CDR1 SGHNT and CDR2 YYREEE (reference sequence). CDR3 length: 14 amino acids. Trimming shortened V by 0 bases and J by 4 bases, and 8 bases separated the two germline ends. As DNA, the CDR3 is TGTGCCAGCAGCTTGGACTACCCATACAATGAGCAGTTCTTC. As protein: CASSLDYPYNEQFF.

The gene calls are TRBV7-6 and TRBJ1-2; 7 bases agree with TRBD1. CDR1 and CDR2 (germline): SGHVS, FNYEAQ. This CDR3 has 14 residues. Trimming at V came to 5 bases and at J to 3 bases, leaving 6 bases not matched to a gene. CDR3 sequence: CASSRQGGHYGYTF. The CDR3 nucleotides are TGTGCCAGCAGCAGACAGGGAGGTCACTATGGCTACACCTTC.

This rearrangement joins TRBV7-2 to TRBJ2-6; weak D call: TRBD2 (5 bases). CDR1 is SGHTA and CDR2 is FQGNSA in the germline V gene. This CDR3 comprises 16 residues. The V gene lost 1 base and the J gene lost 2 bases, with 9 bases spanning the gap. The CDR3 bases are TGTGCCAGCAGCTTAGTTTACGGGGCTGGGGCCAACGTCCTGACTTTC. Translating it yields CASSLVYGAGANVLTF. Complete variable domain (other parts from reference TRBV7-2 and TRBJ2-6): GAGVSQSPSNKVTEKGKDVELRCDPISGHTALYWYRQSLGQGLEFLIYFQGNSAPDKSGLPSDRFSAERTGGSVSTLTIQRTQQEDSAVYLCASSLVYGAGANVLTFGAGSRLTVL.

The V call is TRBV10-3, the J call TRBJ1-6; D might be TRBD1 (6 bases). CDR3 length: 15 amino acids. Germline V gene sequence: CDR1 ENHRY, CDR2 SYGVKD. The V gene lost 3 bases and the J gene lost 8 bases, with 14 bases spanning the gap. The CDR3 loop is CAISERGGGDSPLHF. CDR3 in DNA: TGTGCCATCAGTGAACGGGGAGGGGGTGATTCACCCCTCCACTTT.

This clone was detected once. V usage is TRBV13 and J usage is TRBJ2-4; the D gene is possibly TRBD2 (6 bases). The CDR3 consists of 21 residues. Germline CDR1 and CDR2: PRHDT and FYEKMQ (reference sequence). The V gene lost 2 bases and the J gene lost 3 bases, with 29 bases spanning the gap. The DNA of the CDR3 is TGTGCCAGCAGCTTATTTGGGATCTGGCGGGACCAATCCTGGGGCAAAAACATTCAGTACTTC. As protein: CASSLFGIWRDQSWGKNIQYF.

As for this clone: One end of the junction is discordant with germline, which a read error may explain. The genes are TRBV9 and TRBJ2-5; D unresolved. The J call may be incorrect, as the DNA end agrees better with TRBJ2-7. The CDR3 is made up of 15 amino acids. The V gene's germline CDR1 is SGDLS and CDR2 YYNGEE. The CDR3, as DNA: TGTGCCAGCAACAATTTGGGCCAGACCTCCCACGAGCAGTACTTC. Translated, it gives CASNNLGQTSHEQYF.

The genes are TRBV29-1 and TRBJ2-2; TRBD2 agrees at 7 bases. The CDR3 totals 14 residues. CDR1 and CDR2 from the germline V gene are SQVTM and ANQGSEA. Trimming took 6 bases from V and 1 from J; bases not matched to a gene: 5. CDR3 nucleotides: TGCAGCGTGTCGGGACTAAAGAACACCGGGGAGCTGTTTTTT. The encoded protein is CSVSGLKNTGELFF.

CDR3 nucleotide sequence: TGTGCCAGCAGTGAAATCCGGACAGCTAACTATGGCTACACCTTC. This encodes CASSEIRTANYGYTF. The V and J genes are TRBV6-1 and TRBJ1-2; D is perhaps TRBD1 (6 bases). V lost 2 bases and J lost 0, with 10 bases in between. Germline CDR1 reads MNHNS; CDR2 reads SASEGT. The CDR3 sequence is 15 residues long.

This clone has only a few counts. This chain joins TRBV9 and TRBJ2-3, with 10 bases aligning to TRBD1. Germline-derived CDR1 and CDR2 are SGDLS and YYNGEE. The CDR3 has 16 residues. V trimming: 0 bases; J trimming: 2 bases; junction bases outside the gene matches: 3. CDR3 DNA: TGTGCCAGCAGCGTAGGACAGGGGGCGTCCACAGATACGCAGTATTTT. This sequence encodes CASSVGQGASTDTQYF. The entire variable domain, with the rest obtained from reference TRBV9 and TRBJ2-3, is as follows: DSGVTQTPKHLITATGQRVTLRCSPRSGDLSVYWYQQSLDQGLQFLIQYYNGEERAKGNILERFSAQQFPDLHSELNLSSLELGDSALYFCASSVGQGASTDTQYFGPGTRLTVL.

The sample holds a few counts of this clone. This chain uses TRBV4-2 with TRBJ1-1, with D unclear. Germline V gene lookup returns CDR1 LGHNA and CDR2 YNFKEQ. CDR3 length: 13 amino acids. The V end lost 5 bases, the J end lost 3 bases, and 10 bases lay between the germline ends. This CDR3 is CASSSVTDTEAFF. The DNA of the CDR3 is TGTGCCAGCAGCTCGGTGACGGACACTGAAGCTTTCTTT.

Note on this clone: The junction shows a germline mismatch at one end, possibly a read error. CDR3 amino acids: CASREGGFGTGELFF. The CDR3 nucleotides read TGTGCCAGCAGGGAAGGCGGGTTCGGCACCGGGGAGCTGTTTTTT. This sequence joins TRBV2 and TRBJ2-2, with TRBD2 as a possible D gene (5 bases). From germline, CDR1 is SNHLY and CDR2 FYNNEI. The CDR3 length is 15 residues.

This clone has only a few counts. V and J are TRBV9 and TRBJ1-1, with D maybe TRBD1 (6 bases). Looked up from germline, CDR1 is SGDLS and CDR2 is YYNGEE. This CDR3 contains 16 residues. V was pared by 1 base and J by 4 bases, with 17 bases between. The CDR3: CASSVTGKGFSTEAFF. For the CDR3, the DNA is TGTGCCAGCAGCGTAACAGGGAAGGGTTTTAGCACTGAAGCTTTCTTT.

The chain uses TRBV10-3 and TRBJ2-7; no clear D gene. With 7 bases removed from V and 0 bases from J, the gap between germline ends came to 7 bases. The CDR3 is made up of 12 amino acids. The germline CDR1 and CDR2 sequences are ENHRY and SYGVKD. The CDR3 region has the DNA TGTGCCATCATGGGCGACTCCTACGAGCAGTACTTC. As protein: CAIMGDSYEQYF.

V and J are TRBV18 and TRBJ2-4; 8 bases match TRBD1. The CDR3 length is 16 residues. Germline loops: CDR1 KGHSH, CDR2 LQKENI. Trimming cost V 3 bases and J 0 bases; bases outside gene matches: 4. The CDR3 DNA reads TGTGCCAGCTCACCCTCGACAGGGGTAGCCAAAAACATTCAGTACTTC. Its protein is CASSPSTGVAKNIQYF.

The rearrangement links TRBV7-3 to TRBJ2-3, with a weak D call TRBD2 (5 bases). The germline V and J ends were trimmed by 2 bases and 5 bases, with 11 bases remaining between them. Germline V CDR1 and CDR2: SGHTA, FQGTGA. The CDR3 has 14 residues. As DNA, the CDR3 is TGTGCCAGCAGCTTAGGTGGGAGTGAAGATACGCAGTATTTT. Translated, it gives CASSLGGSEDTQYF.

This clone has only one observation. This chain connects TRBV6-5 to TRBJ2-2; D not certain. The CDR3 totals 12 residues. V lost 5 bases and J 2 bases, leaving 3 bases between the germline ends. CDR1 is MNHEY and CDR2 is SVGAGI in the germline V gene. CDR3 sequence reads: CASSDNTGELFF. The CDR3 DNA follows: TGTGCCAGCAGTGATAACACCGGGGAGCTGTTTTTT.

This sequence joins TRBV25-1 and TRBJ1-6; D not resolved. Trimming removed 7 bases from V and 10 bases from J, with 20 bases in between. The germline CDR1 and CDR2 sequences are MGHDK and SYGVNS. The CDR3 has 15 amino acids. The CDR3 bases are TGTGCCAGCACCCCTTCCCCAGGCGATGGGTCACCCCTCCACTTT. It specifies CASTPSPGDGSPLHF.

The genes are TRBV5-1 and TRBJ2-1; 10 bases align to TRBD2. The CDR3 consists of 15 residues. With 0 bases clipped from V and 8 bases from J, the junction kept 5 bases outside the gene matches. Germline V gene data show CDR1 as SGHRS and CDR2 as YFSETQ. This CDR3 reads CASSLVSSGRDEQFF. The CDR3 bases are TGCGCCAGCAGCTTGGTTTCTAGCGGGAGAGATGAGCAGTTCTTC.

The chain joins TRBV9 to TRBJ2-2; D is uncertain. Germline assignment: CDR1 SGDLS and CDR2 YYNGEE. Between the trimmed V and J ends, which lost 0 bases and 4 bases, there was a span of 10 bases. The CDR3 consists of 15 residues. The CDR3 protein is CASSVDSESTGELFF. The CDR3 coding sequence is TGTGCCAGCAGCGTAGATTCCGAGAGCACCGGGGAGCTGTTTTTT.

The V and J genes are TRBV20-1 and TRBJ2-7; the D call may be TRBD1 or TRBD2 (5 bases each). Deletions cut 3 bases from V and 9 bases from J, with 9 bases between. There are 10 residues in the CDR3. Germline CDR1 DFQATT, CDR2 SNEGSKA (reference sequence). The CDR3 loop is CSASRDRQYF. CDR3 bases: TGCAGTGCTAGTCGGGACCGGCAGTACTTC.

V is TRBV5-1 and J is TRBJ2-3, with D maybe TRBD2 (7 bases). Between the trimmed V and J ends, which lost 2 bases and 3 bases, there was a span of 19 bases. Germline CDR1 is SGHRS and CDR2 is YFSETQ. CDR3 length: 17 residues. CDR3 sequence: CASSFVRTGGPTDTQYF. The CDR3 DNA sequence: TGCGCCAGCAGCTTTGTAAGAACGGGGGGCCCTACAGATACGCAGTATTTT.

V and J are TRBV7-3 and TRBJ2-7; 7 nucleotides agree with TRBD1. J was trimmed by 11 bases and V by 4 bases; bases with no gene match: 11. This CDR3 is 13 amino acids long. Germline V lookup: CDR1 SGHTA, CDR2 FQGTGA. Written as DNA, the CDR3 is TGTGCCAGCAGCTCGGAACCGGGACAGCGAAAGTACTTC. Its translation: CASSSEPGQRKYF.

For this clone: In the same sample, other DNA sequences code for this CDR3. The rearrangement joins TRBV30 to TRBJ2-3, with 10 bases lining up with TRBD2. The CDR3 is 16 residues long. CDR1 and CDR2 (germline): GTSNPN, SVGIG (reference sequence). The V and J ends lost 0 bases and 5 bases, in that order; junction bases with no gene match: 8. CDR3 in amino acids: CAWSVLLAGARDTQYF. The CDR3 DNA reads as TGTGCCTGGAGTGTACTCCTAGCGGGAGCTAGAGATACGCAGTATTTT.

This chain links TRBV29-1 with TRBJ1-2; D remains ambiguous. V was clipped by 4 bases and J by 3 bases, with 12 bases between them. The germline CDR1 and CDR2 sequences are SQVTM and ANQGSEA. The CDR3 sequence is 13 residues long. The CDR3 is CSVVISPDYGYTF. CDR3 DNA: TGCAGCGTTGTTATCAGCCCGGACTATGGCTACACCTTC.

The chain employs TRBV18 and TRBJ2-7; D possibly corresponds to TRBD1 (6 bases). V was trimmed by 5 bases and J by 3 bases, leaving 11 bases between them. CDR1 is KGHSH, CDR2 LQKENI, per germline. The CDR3 extends over 13 amino acids. This chain's CDR3 is CASSSGTFYEQYF. CDR3 nucleotide sequence: TGTGCCAGCTCATCCGGGACATTCTACGAGCAGTACTTC.

The rearrangement links TRBV14 to TRBJ1-5; TRBD1 aligns across 8 bases. The V gene's germline CDR1 is SGHDN and CDR2 FVKESK. The CDR3 runs to 13 residues. Trimming removed 6 bases from V and 5 bases from J; junction bases left unmatched: 3. The CDR3 coding sequence is TGTGCCAGCAGTCTGACAGGGGATCAGCCCCAGCATTTT. Encoded protein: CASSLTGDQPQHF.